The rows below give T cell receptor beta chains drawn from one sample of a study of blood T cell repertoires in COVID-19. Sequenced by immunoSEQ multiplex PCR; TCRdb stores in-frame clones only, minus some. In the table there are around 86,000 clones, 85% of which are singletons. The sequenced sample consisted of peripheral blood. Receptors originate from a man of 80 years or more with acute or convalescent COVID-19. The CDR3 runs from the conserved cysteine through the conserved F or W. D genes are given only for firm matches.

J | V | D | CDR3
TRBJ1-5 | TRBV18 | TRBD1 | CASSQTGTGDQPQHF
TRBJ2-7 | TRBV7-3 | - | CASSSLGAETYEQYF
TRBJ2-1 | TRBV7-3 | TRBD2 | CASSLGGRGYNEQFF
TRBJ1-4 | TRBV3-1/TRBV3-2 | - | CASSQGQRNEKLFF
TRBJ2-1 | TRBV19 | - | CASSPPGGEQFF
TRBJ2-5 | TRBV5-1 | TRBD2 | CASSRTSGDATQYF
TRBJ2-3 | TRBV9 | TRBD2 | CASSPILAGPDTQYF
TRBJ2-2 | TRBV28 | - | CASSYLLGEVGELFF
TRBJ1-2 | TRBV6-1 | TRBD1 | CASSEQGAQGYTF
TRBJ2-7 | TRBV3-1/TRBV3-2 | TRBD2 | CASSQNSGRDYEQYF
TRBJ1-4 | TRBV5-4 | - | CASSSGATNEKLFF
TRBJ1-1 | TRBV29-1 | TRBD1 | CSVRKGQSFTEAFF
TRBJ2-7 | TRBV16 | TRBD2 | CASSQSSGSREQYF
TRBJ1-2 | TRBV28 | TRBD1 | CASSFPGQGYGYTF
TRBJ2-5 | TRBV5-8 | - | CASSFSGASKETQYF
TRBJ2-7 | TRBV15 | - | CATSSNPLASYEQYF
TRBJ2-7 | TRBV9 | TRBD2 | CASSVGVGGLYEQYF
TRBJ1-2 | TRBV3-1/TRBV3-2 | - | CASSHDRGGAYYGYTF
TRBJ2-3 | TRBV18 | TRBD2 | CASSFTGLTLVADTQYF
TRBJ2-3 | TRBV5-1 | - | CASSTGTPTPSTDTQYF
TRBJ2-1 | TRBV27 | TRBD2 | CASSLWTRPGNEQFF
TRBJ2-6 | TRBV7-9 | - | CASSLASGVYSGANVLTF
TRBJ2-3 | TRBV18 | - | CASSPGLLPTDTQYF
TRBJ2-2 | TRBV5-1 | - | CASSPKYTGELFF
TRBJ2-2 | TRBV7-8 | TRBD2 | CARQAGTSGTGELFF
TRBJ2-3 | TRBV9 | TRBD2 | CASSAGGTSGTDTQYF
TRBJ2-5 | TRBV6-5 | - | CASSYPGSQETQYF
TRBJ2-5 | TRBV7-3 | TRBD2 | CASSRTGGPSQYF
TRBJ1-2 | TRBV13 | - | CASSLNRFPGGYTF
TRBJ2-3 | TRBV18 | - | CASSPKATDTQYF
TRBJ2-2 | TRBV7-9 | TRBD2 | CASRRTSGLGGELFF
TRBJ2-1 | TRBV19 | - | CASSRHGGDNEQFF
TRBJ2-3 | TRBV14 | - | CASSPGARGTDTQYF
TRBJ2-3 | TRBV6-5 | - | CASRLESTDTQYF
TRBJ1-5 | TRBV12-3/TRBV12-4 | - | CASSRGTNQPQHF
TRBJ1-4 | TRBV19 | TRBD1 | CASSQGDTNEKLFF
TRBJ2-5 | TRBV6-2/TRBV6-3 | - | CASSHGETQYF
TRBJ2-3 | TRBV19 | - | CASTPIPGGTGLSDTQYF
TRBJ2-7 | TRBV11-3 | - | CASSLDRRGKQYF